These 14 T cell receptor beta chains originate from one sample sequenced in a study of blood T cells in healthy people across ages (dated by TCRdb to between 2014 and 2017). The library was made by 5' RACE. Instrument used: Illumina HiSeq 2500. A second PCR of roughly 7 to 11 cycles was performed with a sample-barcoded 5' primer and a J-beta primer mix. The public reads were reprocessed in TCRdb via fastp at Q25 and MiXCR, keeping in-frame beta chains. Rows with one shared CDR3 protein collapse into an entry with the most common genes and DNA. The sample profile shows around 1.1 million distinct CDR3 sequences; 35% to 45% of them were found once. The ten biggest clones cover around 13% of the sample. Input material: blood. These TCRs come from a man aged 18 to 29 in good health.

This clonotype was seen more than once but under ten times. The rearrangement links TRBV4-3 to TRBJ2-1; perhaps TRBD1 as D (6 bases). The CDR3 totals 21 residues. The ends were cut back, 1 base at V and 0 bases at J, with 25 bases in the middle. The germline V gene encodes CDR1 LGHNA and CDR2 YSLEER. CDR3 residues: CASSQGVRGRSGALSYNEQFF. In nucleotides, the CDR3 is TGCGCCAGCAGCCAAGGGGTAAGGGGTCGATCAGGGGCCCTCTCCTACAATGAGCAGTTCTTC.

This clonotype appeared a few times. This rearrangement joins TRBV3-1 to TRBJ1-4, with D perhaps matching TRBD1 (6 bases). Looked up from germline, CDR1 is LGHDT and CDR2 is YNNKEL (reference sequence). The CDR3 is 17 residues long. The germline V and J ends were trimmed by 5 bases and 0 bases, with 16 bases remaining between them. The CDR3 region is CASSYGTTIATNEKLFF. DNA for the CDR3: TGTGCCAGCAGCTACGGGACAACCATCGCAACTAATGAAAAACTGTTTTTT.

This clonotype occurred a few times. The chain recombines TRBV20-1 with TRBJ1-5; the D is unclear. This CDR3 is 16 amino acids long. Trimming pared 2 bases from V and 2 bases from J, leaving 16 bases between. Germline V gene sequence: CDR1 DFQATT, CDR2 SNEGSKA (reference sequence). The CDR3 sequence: CSARLPESGGNQPQHF. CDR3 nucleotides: TGCAGTGCTAGACTCCCGGAATCGGGTGGCAATCAGCCCCAGCATTTT.

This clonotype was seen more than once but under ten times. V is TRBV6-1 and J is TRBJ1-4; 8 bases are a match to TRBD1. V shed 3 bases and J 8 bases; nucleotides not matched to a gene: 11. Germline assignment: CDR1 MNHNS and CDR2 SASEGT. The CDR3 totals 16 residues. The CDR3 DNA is TGTGCCAGCAGTGATTGGGTTACAGGGGGAGGGGAAAAACTGTTTTTT. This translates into CASSDWVTGGGEKLFF.

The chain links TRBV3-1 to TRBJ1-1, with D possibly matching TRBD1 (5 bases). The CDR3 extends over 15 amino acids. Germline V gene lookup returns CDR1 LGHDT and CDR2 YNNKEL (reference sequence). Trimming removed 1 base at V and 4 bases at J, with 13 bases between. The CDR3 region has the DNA TGTGCCAGCAGCCAAGTCCCACAGGAGGGCACTGAAGCTTTCTTT. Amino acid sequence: CASSQVPQEGTEAFF.

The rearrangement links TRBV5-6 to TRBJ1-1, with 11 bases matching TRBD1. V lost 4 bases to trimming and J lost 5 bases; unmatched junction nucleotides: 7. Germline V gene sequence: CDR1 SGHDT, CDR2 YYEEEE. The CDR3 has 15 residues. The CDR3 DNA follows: TGTGCCAGCAGCCCTGAGGGACAGGGGGGGACTGAAGCTTTCTTT. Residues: CASSPEGQGGTEAFF.

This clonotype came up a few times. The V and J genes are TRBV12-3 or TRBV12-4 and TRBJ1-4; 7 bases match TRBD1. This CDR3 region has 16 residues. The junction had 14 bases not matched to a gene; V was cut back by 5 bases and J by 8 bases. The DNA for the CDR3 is TGTGCCAGCAGTCCAGGGGGACGTTCAGGACAAGAAAAACTGTTTTTT. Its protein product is CASSPGGRSGQEKLFF.

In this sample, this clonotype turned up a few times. In nucleotides, the CDR3 is TGCAGTGCTAGAGATCACGCAGGGGTGGGTACTGAAGCTTTCTTT. This codes for CSARDHAGVGTEAFF. This rearrangement joins TRBV20-1 to TRBJ1-1; D is perhaps TRBD1 (6 bases). CDR3 length: 15 amino acids. Per the germline V gene, CDR1 is DFQATT and CDR2 is SNEGSKA (reference sequence). V was pared by 0 bases and J by 5 bases, with 16 bases between.

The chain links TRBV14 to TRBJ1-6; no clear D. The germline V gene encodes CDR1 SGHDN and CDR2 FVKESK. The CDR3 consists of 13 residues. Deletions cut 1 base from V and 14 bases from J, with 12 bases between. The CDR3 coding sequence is TGTGCCAGCAGCCAAGGCGAAGCCCTCACCCTCCACTTT. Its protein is CASSQGEALTLHF.

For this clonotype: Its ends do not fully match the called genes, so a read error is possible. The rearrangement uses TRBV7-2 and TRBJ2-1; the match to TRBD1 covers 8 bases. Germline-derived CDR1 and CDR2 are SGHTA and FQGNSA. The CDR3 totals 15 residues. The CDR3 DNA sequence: TGTGCCAGCAGCTTAGCGGACAGGGTATTCGATGAGCGGTTCTTC. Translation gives CASSLADRVFDERFF.

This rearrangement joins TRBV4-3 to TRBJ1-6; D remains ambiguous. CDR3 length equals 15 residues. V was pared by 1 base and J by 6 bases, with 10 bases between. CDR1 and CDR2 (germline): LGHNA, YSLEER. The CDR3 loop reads CASSQAWKSNSPLHF. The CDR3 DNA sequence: TGCGCCAGCAGCCAAGCCTGGAAATCTAATTCACCCCTCCACTTT.

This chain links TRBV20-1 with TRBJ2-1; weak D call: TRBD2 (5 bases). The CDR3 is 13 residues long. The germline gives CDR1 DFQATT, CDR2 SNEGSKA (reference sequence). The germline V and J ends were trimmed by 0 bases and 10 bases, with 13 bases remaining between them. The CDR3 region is CSARDSAGLEQFF. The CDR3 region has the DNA TGCAGTGCTAGAGATAGTGCGGGTCTGGAGCAGTTCTTC.

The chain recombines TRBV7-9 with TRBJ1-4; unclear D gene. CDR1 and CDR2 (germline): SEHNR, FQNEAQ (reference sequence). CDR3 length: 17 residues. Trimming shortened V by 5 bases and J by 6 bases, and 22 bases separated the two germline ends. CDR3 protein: CASSAVEGLKGYEKLFF. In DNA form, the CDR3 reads TGTGCCAGCAGCGCGGTGGAGGGTTTAAAGGGATATGAAAAACTGTTTTTT.

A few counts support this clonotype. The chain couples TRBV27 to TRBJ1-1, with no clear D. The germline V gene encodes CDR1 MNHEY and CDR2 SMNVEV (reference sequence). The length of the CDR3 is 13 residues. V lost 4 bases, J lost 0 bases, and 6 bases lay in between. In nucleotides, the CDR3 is TGTGCCAGCAGTTCCTACATGAACACTGAAGCTTTCTTT. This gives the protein CASSSYMNTEAFF.